The clone carrying this T cell receptor (beta chain) has ten or more counts. Sample time point: patch test 2, 6 weeks after DPC sensitization. As for treatment: therapeutic diphenylcyclopropenone sensitization with weekly scalp DPC. This sample was taken from a study of human T cells and chemical hapten exposure. Background on the study: Sensitization used 2% DPC on approximately 2 cm by approximately 2 cm upper inner arm skin. Across the whole study, which lasted approximately 23 weeks, patients were given diphenylcyclopropenone on the scalp once a week. Patients, a majority of them female, were diagnosed with alopecia areata, totalis or universalis.

V was pared by 9 bases and J by 0 bases, with 7 bases of the junction left unmatched. The CDR3 runs 15 residues. Per the germline V gene, CDR1 is SGHVS and CDR2 is FNYEAQ. TCRdb recomputed calls from the RACE reads with MiXCR, one row per CDR3 protein. The sample lists roughly 50,000 distinct CDR3 sequences; 7.5% to 10% were seen once. The receptor's source is a woman aged 50 to 65 with alopecia areata. Some clones in this sample may be carry-over from other donors' samples. The input for sequencing was whole blood, taken in connection with sensitization to the hapten diphenylcyclopropenone (DPC). The rearrangement links TRBV7-6 to TRBJ2-5, with 10 bases matching TRBD1. Here the CDR3 reads CASSWGQGYQETQYF. DNA of the CDR3: TGTGCCAGTTCCTGGGGACAGGGGTACCAAGAGACCCAGTACTTC.